The TCR beta chain described here comes from a study of CD8+CD57+ T cells in acquired aplastic anemia. Across the whole study: Across the sorted CD4+ and CD8+ cells, DNA amounts averaged roughly 3.5 ug.

The length of the CDR3 is 14 residues. The germline V gene encodes CDR1 SGHNT and CDR2 YYREEE (reference sequence). Trimming cost V 2 bases and J 4 bases; bases outside gene matches: 4. In regard to this clonotype: Its antigen is currently unknown.

Genomic DNA, serving as template, underwent TCR beta VDJ and CDR3 profiling. One entry per CDR3 protein, called by TCRdb with MiXCR from the reads. The sample lists 150,000 to 200,000 distinct CDR3 sequences, 40% to 55% occurring once. General study results and limits: Between patients and controls, CD8+ Simpson's diversity did not vary significantly.

The clonotype was recovered from a human donor in good health. V usage is TRBV5-4 and J usage is TRBJ2-7, with TRBD1 matching 9 bases. Sequencing was done on a sample of sorted CD4+, CD8+, or CD8+CD57+ T cells (not recorded which) from PBMCs. The CDR3 here is CASSLQGAAYEQYF. DNA for the CDR3: TGTGCCAGCAGCTTACAGGGGGCTGCTTACGAGCAGTACTTC.